What follows is one T cell receptor beta chain and its context. This sample was included in a study of T cells expressing NK-cell markers. This CDR3 comprises 18 residues. Germline V gene lookup returns CDR1 SGHAT and CDR2 FQDESV (reference sequence). 5'RACE template switching with UMIs generated TCR beta cDNA. Reanalyzing the 5' RACE reads, TCRdb keeps one entry per CDR3 protein, without DNA. This repertoire includes 400,000 to 500,000 distinct CDR3 sequences. The source is a woman between 18 and 69 years old in good health. V gene TRBV11-1 combines with J gene TRBJ2-1; the TCRdb D gene call, TRBD2, has no DNA to confirm it. Sequences were obtained from blood T cells: a sorted CD56 or NKG2C T cell subset, CD4+ or CD8+ T cells, or bulk PBMC T cells (not recorded which). The CDR3 loop reads CASSWGLAGAESYNEQFF.